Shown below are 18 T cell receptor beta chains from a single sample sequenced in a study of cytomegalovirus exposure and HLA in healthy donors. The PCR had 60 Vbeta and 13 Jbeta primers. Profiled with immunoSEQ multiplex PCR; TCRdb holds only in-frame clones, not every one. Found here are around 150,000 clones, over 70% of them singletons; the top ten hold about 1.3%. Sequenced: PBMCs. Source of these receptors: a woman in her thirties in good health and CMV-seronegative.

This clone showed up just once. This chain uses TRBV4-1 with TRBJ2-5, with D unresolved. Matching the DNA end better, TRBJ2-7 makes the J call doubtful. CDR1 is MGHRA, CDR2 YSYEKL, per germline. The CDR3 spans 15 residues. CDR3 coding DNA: TGCGCCAGCAGCCAAGAGGGTTCTAGCTCCTACGAGCAGTACTTC. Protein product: CASSQEGSSSYEQYF.

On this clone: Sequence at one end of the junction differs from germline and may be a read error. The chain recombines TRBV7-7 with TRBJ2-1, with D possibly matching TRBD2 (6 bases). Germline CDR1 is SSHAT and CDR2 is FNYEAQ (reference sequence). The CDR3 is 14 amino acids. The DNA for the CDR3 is TGTGCTAGCAGCTTAACGGGGGTATACAATGAGCAGTTCTTC. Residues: CASSLTGVYNEQFF.

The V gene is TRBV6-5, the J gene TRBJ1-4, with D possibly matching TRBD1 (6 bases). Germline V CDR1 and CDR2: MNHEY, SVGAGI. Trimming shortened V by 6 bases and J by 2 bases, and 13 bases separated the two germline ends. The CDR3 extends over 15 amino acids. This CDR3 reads CASRRGGPTNEKLFF. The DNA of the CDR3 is TGTGCCAGCAGGCGAGGGGGACCGACTAATGAAAAACTGTTTTTT.

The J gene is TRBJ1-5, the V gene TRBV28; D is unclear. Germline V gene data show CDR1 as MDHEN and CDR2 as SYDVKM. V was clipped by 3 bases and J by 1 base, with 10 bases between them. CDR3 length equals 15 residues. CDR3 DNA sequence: TGTGCCAGCAGTTTTGTAGGGAGAAGCAATCAGCCCCAGCATTTT. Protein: CASSFVGRSNQPQHF. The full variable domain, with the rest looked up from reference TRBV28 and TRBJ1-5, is DVKVTQSSRYLVKRTGEKVFLECVQDMDHENMFWYRQDPGLGLRLIYFSYDVKMKEKGDIPEGYSVSREKKERFSLILESASTNQTSMYLCASSFVGRSNQPQHFGDGTRLSIL.

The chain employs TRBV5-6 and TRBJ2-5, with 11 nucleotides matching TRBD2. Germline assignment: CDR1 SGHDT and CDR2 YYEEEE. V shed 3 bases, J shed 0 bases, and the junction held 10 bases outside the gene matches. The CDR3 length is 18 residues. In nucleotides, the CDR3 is TGTGCCAGCAGCTCCCGAGTTAGCGGGGGGGGGTACCAAGAGACCCAGTACTTC. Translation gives CASSSRVSGGGYQETQYF. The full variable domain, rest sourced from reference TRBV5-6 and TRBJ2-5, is DAGVTQSPTHLIKTRGQQVTLRCSPKSGHDTVSWYQQALGQGPQFIFQYYEEEERQRGNFPDRFSGHQFPNYSSELNVNALLLGDSALYLCASSSRVSGGGYQETQYFGPGTRLLVL.

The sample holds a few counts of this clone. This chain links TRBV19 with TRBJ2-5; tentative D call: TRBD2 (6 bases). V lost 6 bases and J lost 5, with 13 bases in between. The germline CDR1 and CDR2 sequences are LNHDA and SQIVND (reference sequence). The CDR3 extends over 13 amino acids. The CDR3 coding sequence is TGTGCCAGTAGCCCGGGACTTCGGGAGACCCAGTACTTC. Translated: CASSPGLRETQYF.

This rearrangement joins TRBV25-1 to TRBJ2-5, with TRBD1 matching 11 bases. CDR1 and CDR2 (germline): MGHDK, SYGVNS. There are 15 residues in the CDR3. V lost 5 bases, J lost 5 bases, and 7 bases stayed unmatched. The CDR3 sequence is CASSRGQGDTETQYF. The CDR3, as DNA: TGTGCCAGCAGTAGGGGACAGGGGGATACGGAGACCCAGTACTTC. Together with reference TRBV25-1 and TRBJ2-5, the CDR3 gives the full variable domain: EADIYQTPRYLVIGTGKKITLECSQTMGHDKMYWYQQDPGMELHLIHYSYGVNSTEKGDLSSESTVSRIRTEHFPLTLESARPSHTSQYLCASSRGQGDTETQYFGPGTRLLVL.

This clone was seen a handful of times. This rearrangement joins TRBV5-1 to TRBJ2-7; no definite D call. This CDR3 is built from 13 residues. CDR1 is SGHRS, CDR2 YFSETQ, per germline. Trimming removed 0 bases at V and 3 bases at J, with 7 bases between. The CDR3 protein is CASSLGDIYEQYF. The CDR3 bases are TGCGCCAGCAGCTTGGGTGACATCTACGAGCAGTACTTC.

CDR3 in amino acids: CASSLSPVLGYTF. CDR3 DNA sequence: TGTGCCAGCAGTTTATCTCCGGTCCTGGGCTACACCTTC. The chain uses TRBV28 and TRBJ1-2; no definite D call. The V gene's germline CDR1 is MDHEN and CDR2 SYDVKM. This CDR3 is built from 13 residues. V was cut by 1 base and J by 8 bases, with 11 bases left in between.

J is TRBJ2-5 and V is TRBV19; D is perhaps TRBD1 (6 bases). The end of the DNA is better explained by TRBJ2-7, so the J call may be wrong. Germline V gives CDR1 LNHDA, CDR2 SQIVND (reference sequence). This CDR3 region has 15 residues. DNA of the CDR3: TGTGCCAGTAGTTCCAACAGGGTGAGTTCCTACGAGCAGTACTTC. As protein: CASSSNRVSSYEQYF.

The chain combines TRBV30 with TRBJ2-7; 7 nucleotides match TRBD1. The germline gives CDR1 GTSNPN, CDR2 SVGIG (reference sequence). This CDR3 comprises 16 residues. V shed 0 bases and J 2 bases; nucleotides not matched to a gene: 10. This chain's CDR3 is CAWSVFTRGQPYEQYF. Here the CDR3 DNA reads TGTGCCTGGAGTGTATTCACTAGGGGACAGCCCTACGAGCAGTACTTC.

CDR3 in amino acids: CASSEEVEGADTDTQYF. The CDR3 DNA reads as TGTGCCAGCAGTGAAGAGGTCGAGGGTGCCGACACAGATACGCAGTATTTT. The chain is built from TRBV2 and TRBJ2-3, with D tentatively TRBD2 (5 bases). Germline V gives CDR1 SNHLY, CDR2 FYNNEI. This CDR3 contains 17 residues. V gave up 1 base and J gave up 2 bases, with 16 bases separating them.

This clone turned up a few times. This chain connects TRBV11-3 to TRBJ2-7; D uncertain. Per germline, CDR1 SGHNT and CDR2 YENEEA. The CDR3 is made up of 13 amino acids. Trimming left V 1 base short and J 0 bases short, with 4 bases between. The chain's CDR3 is CASSLGSSYEQYF. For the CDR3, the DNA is TGTGCCAGCAGCTTAGGGAGCTCCTACGAGCAGTACTTC.

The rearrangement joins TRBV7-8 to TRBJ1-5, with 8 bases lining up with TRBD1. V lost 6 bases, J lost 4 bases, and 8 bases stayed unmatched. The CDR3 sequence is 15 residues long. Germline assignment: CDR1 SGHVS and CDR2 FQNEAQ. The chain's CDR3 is CASRSTGGANQPQHF. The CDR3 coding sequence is TGTGCCAGCAGATCCACAGGGGGGGCTAATCAGCCCCAGCATTTT.

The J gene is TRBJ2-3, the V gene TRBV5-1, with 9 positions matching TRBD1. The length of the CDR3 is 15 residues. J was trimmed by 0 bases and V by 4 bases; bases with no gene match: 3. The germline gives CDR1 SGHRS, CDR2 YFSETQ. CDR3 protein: CASSTGGFSTDTQYF. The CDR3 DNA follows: TGCGCCAGCAGCACAGGGGGCTTTAGCACAGATACGCAGTATTTT.

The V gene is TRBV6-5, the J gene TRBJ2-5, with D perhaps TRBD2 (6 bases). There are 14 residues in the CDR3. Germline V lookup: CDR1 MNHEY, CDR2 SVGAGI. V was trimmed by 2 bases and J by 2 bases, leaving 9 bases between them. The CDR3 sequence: CASSYGGRQETQYF. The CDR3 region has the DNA TGTGCCAGCAGTTACGGGGGGAGACAAGAGACCCAGTACTTC.

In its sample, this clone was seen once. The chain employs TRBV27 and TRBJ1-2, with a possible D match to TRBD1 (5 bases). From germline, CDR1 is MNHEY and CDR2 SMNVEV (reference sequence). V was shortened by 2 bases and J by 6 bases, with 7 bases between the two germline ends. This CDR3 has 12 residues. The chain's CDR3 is CASSLRGNGYTF. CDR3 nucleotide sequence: TGTGCCAGCAGTTTACGGGGGAATGGCTACACCTTC.

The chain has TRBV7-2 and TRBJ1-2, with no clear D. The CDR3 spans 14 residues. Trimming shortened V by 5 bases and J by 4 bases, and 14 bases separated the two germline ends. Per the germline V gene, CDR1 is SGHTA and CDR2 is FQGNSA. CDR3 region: CASSQPRKLYGYTF. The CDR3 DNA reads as TGTGCCAGCAGCCAACCCAGGAAGCTCTATGGCTACACCTTC.